The clone carrying this T cell receptor (beta chain) occurred a few times. Its cognate antigen is unknown. Trimming removed 3 bases from V and 3 bases from J; junction bases left unmatched: 9. Looked up from germline, CDR1 is GTSNPN and CDR2 is SVGIG (reference sequence). The CDR3 runs to 16 residues. This entry comes from a study of graft-versus-host responses after intestinal transplantation. Study-wide context: Among the recipients, transplants were multivisceral, liver-intestinal, or isolated intestinal. The whole recipient group had anti-thymocyte globulin induction followed by tacrolimus and steroids for roughly three years. Findings and limits, study-wide: HvG clone declines early post-transplant were associated with peak circulating GvH levels. Some GvH clones were seen earlier in gut or blood, suggesting intestinal origin.

TCRdb keeps only in-frame clones here, not all; method: immunoSEQ multiplex PCR. Among 89,000 or so clones listed, 82% were seen once. The sequences come from unstimulated CD4+ T cells sorted from spleen or lymph node cells, collected before intestinal transplant. V is TRBV30 and J is TRBJ1-1; TRBD1 matches at 11 bases. This TCR was recovered from a human donor who received an intestinal transplant. The DNA for the CDR3 is TGTGCCTGGAGACCCCGGGACAGGGGGTTTCACACTGAAGCTTTCTTT. Its translation: CAWRPRDRGFHTEAFF.